Shown below are 30 T cell receptor beta chains from a single sample sequenced in a study of identical twins. TCRdb analysed the 5' RACE reads with MiXCR anew, one entry per CDR3 protein. The sample consists of under 300,000 distinct CDR3 sequences, about an eighth of them appearing once. The sample was also linked to a second study, of yellow fever vaccine responses in identical twins.

Sequencing was done on a sample of memory (CD45RO+) T cells sorted from blood. These receptors all stem from a young woman in good health.

This clonotype came up a few times. This chain links TRBV6-1 with TRBJ2-2; 12 bases line up with TRBD2. The junction had 7 bases not matched to a gene; V was cut back by 7 bases and J by 7 bases. This CDR3 is 15 amino acids long. CDR1 is MNHNS, CDR2 SASEGT, per germline. CDR3 loop: CASTLAGGLGGELFF. DNA of the CDR3: TGTGCCAGCACCCTAGCGGGGGGGCTAGGCGGGGAGCTGTTTTTT.

CDR3 nucleotides: TGTGCCAGCAGTTTATGGTCAGGGTCGGACACCGGGGAGCTGTTTTTT. Protein: CASSLWSGSDTGELFF. The genes are TRBV27 and TRBJ2-2, with TRBD1 as a possible D gene (5 bases). This CDR3 contains 16 residues. Looked up from germline, CDR1 is MNHEY and CDR2 is SMNVEV (reference sequence). The ends were cut back, 1 base at V and 3 bases at J, with 12 bases in the middle.

Only a few counts were recorded for this clonotype. The chain is built from TRBV3-1 and TRBJ1-1; D is undetermined. Germline CDR1 LGHDT, CDR2 YNNKEL (reference sequence). V was clipped by 2 bases and J by 7 bases, with 8 bases between them. The CDR3 is 12 amino acids. Here the CDR3 reads CASSQRSLEAFF. In DNA form, the CDR3 reads TGTGCCAGCAGCCAACGGAGTCTTGAAGCTTTCTTT.

The chain is built from TRBV3-1 and TRBJ2-3, with TRBD2 matching over 11 bases. J lost 3 bases, V lost 4 bases, and 3 bases had no gene match. CDR1 is LGHDT, CDR2 YNNKEL, per germline (reference sequence). The CDR3 spans 15 residues. CDR3 region: CASSPPSGGTDTQYF. The CDR3 nucleotides are TGTGCCAGCAGCCCTCCTAGCGGGGGGACAGATACGCAGTATTTT.

The chain recombines TRBV7-2 with TRBJ1-1; D gene ambiguous. The V end lost 5 bases, the J end lost 7 bases, and 8 bases lay between the germline ends. The germline V gene has CDR1 SGHTA and CDR2 FQGNSA. This CDR3 comprises 11 residues. CDR3 sequence (DNA): TGTGCCAGCAGCCCAACAGTTGAAGCTTTCTTT. Translated: CASSPTVEAFF.

This clonotype occurred a few times. The chain couples TRBV28 to TRBJ1-4; TRBD1 matches at 7 bases. Germline V gives CDR1 MDHEN, CDR2 SYDVKM. This CDR3 spans 14 amino acids. With V trimmed by 3 bases and J by 8 bases, 6 bases remained unmatched. The CDR3 nucleotides read TGTGCCAGCAGTTTCACAGGGGCGGGGGAAAAACTGTTTTTT. Its translation is CASSFTGAGEKLFF.

This clonotype was seen only a few times. The chain recombines TRBV18 with TRBJ1-2; 9 bases agree with TRBD1. J lost 8 bases, V lost 3 bases, and 7 bases had no gene match. Germline V CDR1 and CDR2: KGHSH, LQKENI. The CDR3 extends over 14 amino acids. This chain's CDR3 is CASSPGTGSGGYTF. DNA of the CDR3: TGTGCCAGCTCACCCGGGACAGGGTCGGGCGGCTACACCTTC.

This clonotype turned up a few times. This chain connects TRBV28 to TRBJ1-2; D uncertain. This CDR3 is built from 13 residues. Trimming took off 5 bases at V and 7 bases at J, with 14 bases between the two ends. Looked up from germline, CDR1 is MDHEN and CDR2 is SYDVKM. DNA of the CDR3: TGTGCCAGCAGTGTCGGAGGTTCGCCTGGCTACACCTTC. It specifies CASSVGGSPGYTF.

The V gene is TRBV28, the J gene TRBJ2-5; 11 bases agree with TRBD2. This CDR3 contains 18 residues. Trimming cost V 5 bases and J 1 base; bases outside gene matches: 12. Germline lookup yields CDR1 MDHEN and CDR2 SYDVKM. CDR3 residues: CASSRRLAGTLFQETQYF. CDR3 nucleotides: TGTGCCAGCAGTCGACGACTAGCGGGGACGTTATTCCAAGAGACCCAGTACTTC. Full variable domain (missing parts from reference TRBV28 and TRBJ2-5): DVKVTQSSRYLVKRTGEKVFLECVQDMDHENMFWYRQDPGLGLRLIYFSYDVKMKEKGDIPEGYSVSREKKERFSLILESASTNQTSMYLCASSRRLAGTLFQETQYFGPGTRLLVL.

This rearrangement joins TRBV5-1 to TRBJ2-7; D possibly corresponds to TRBD1 (6 bases). The CDR3 has 14 residues. V gave up 2 bases and J gave up 2 bases, with 11 bases separating them. Germline V gene data show CDR1 as SGHRS and CDR2 as YFSETQ. CDR3: CASSLQGAPYEQYF. The CDR3, as DNA: TGCGCCAGCAGCTTACAGGGAGCCCCCTACGAGCAGTACTTC.

The chain joins TRBV6-1 to TRBJ2-3; weak D call: TRBD2 (6 bases). Trimming took off 7 bases at V and 8 bases at J, with 19 bases between the two ends. This CDR3 has 14 residues. CDR1 and CDR2 from the germline V gene are MNHNS and SASEGT. In nucleotides, the CDR3 is TGTGCCAGCACCCCGAGCGGGTACGGGGCTACGCAGTATTTT. Amino acid sequence: CASTPSGYGATQYF.

Many counts were recorded for this clonotype. V gene TRBV4-3 combines with J gene TRBJ2-1, with 10 bases fitting TRBD1. J lost 5 bases, V lost 0 bases, and 1 base had no gene match. The CDR3 spans 15 residues. Germline CDR1 is LGHNA and CDR2 is YSLEER. CDR3 residues: CASSQEGQGNNEQFF. In nucleotides, the CDR3 is TGCGCCAGCAGCCAAGAGGGACAGGGGAACAATGAGCAGTTCTTC.

The rearrangement joins TRBV3-1 to TRBJ2-5; unclear D gene. This CDR3 has 13 residues. V lost 2 bases and J 7 bases, leaving 11 bases between the germline ends. Per the germline V gene, CDR1 is LGHDT and CDR2 is YNNKEL (reference sequence). The CDR3 DNA follows: TGTGCCAGCAGCCAAAACCCACTCTTGACCCAGTACTTC. It yields the protein CASSQNPLLTQYF.

This clonotype has only a few counts. The rearrangement links TRBV3-1 to TRBJ1-5; D is perhaps TRBD1 (5 bases). With 4 bases removed from V and 4 bases from J, the gap between germline ends came to 11 bases. Germline CDR1 is LGHDT and CDR2 is YNNKEL (reference sequence). CDR3 length equals 14 residues. The CDR3 DNA is TGTGCCAGCAGCCTTGGACACTCGAATCAGCCCCAGCATTTT. Its translation: CASSLGHSNQPQHF.

The chain combines TRBV7-2 with TRBJ2-2, with unresolved D. Per germline, CDR1 SGHTA and CDR2 FQGNSA. There are 13 residues in the CDR3. Trimming left V 3 bases short and J 8 bases short, with 10 bases between. The CDR3 DNA follows: TGTGCCAGCAGCTTGTGGACGGCAGGGGAGCTGTTTTTT. Amino acids: CASSLWTAGELFF.

This clonotype was seen a handful of times. This CDR3 reads CSAGGGRRGETQYF. The CDR3 nucleotides are TGCAGTGCTGGGGGTGGCAGGCGGGGGGAGACCCAGTACTTC. The chain couples TRBV20-1 to TRBJ2-5; 7 nucleotides agree with TRBD2. The CDR3 extends over 14 amino acids. Germline V gene data show CDR1 as DFQATT and CDR2 as SNEGSKA (reference sequence). Trimming removed 5 bases from V and 5 bases from J; junction bases left unmatched: 11.

This clonotype was counted ten times or more. The chain links TRBV2 to TRBJ2-7; the D gene is possibly TRBD2 (6 bases). The CDR3 contains 14 residues. The V gene's germline CDR1 is SNHLY and CDR2 FYNNEI. Trimming removed 1 base from V and 2 bases from J, with 9 bases in between. The CDR3 DNA reads TGTGCCAGCAGTGAAGAAGCGGGCCCCTACGAGCAGTACTTC. Residues: CASSEEAGPYEQYF.

V is TRBV20-1 and J is TRBJ1-1; D uncertain. This CDR3 region has 11 residues. The V end was cut by 0 bases, the J end by 7 bases, with 6 bases between. The V gene's germline CDR1 is DFQATT and CDR2 SNEGSKA (reference sequence). In nucleotides, the CDR3 is TGCAGTGCTAGAGAAAGGAGTGAAGCTTTCTTT. Protein: CSARERSEAFF.

This clonotype was recorded many times. This chain links TRBV18 with TRBJ2-3; the D is unclear. V dropped 2 bases and J dropped 0 bases, with 0 bases sitting between them. This CDR3 has 12 residues. The germline V gene has CDR1 KGHSH and CDR2 LQKENI. Here the CDR3 reads CASSPSTDTQYF. As DNA, the CDR3 is TGTGCCAGCTCACCAAGCACAGATACGCAGTATTTT.

This clonotype appeared many times. This chain joins TRBV5-5 and TRBJ1-1; 8 nucleotides line up with TRBD1. CDR1 is SGHKS and CDR2 is YYEKEE in the germline V gene (reference sequence). The length of the CDR3 is 14 residues. Trimming took 4 bases from V and 5 from J; bases not matched to a gene: 7. The CDR3, as DNA: TGTGCCAGCAGCGACCCGGACAGGGAAACTGAAGCTTTCTTT. This translates into CASSDPDRETEAFF.

The chain has TRBV3-1 and TRBJ2-5; D might be TRBD2 (6 bases). The germline gives CDR1 LGHDT, CDR2 YNNKEL (reference sequence). Trimming removed 3 bases at V and 3 bases at J, with 11 bases between. There are 14 residues in the CDR3. The CDR3 region is CASSQGRTKETQYF. The CDR3 bases are TGTGCCAGCAGCCAGGGAAGGACTAAAGAGACCCAGTACTTC.

The V and J genes are TRBV2 and TRBJ1-4, with D perhaps TRBD1 (5 bases). The CDR3 extends over 14 amino acids. The germline V and J ends were trimmed by 5 bases and 7 bases, with 14 bases remaining between them. Per the germline V gene, CDR1 is SNHLY and CDR2 is FYNNEI. The CDR3 nucleotides read TGTGCCAGCAGTCCAGGGTTACGGGGTGAAAAACTGTTTTTT. Translation gives CASSPGLRGEKLFF.

This clonotype was detected many times. CDR3 nucleotides: TGTGCCAGCAGCTTATTCGTGTCGGGTGCGGTTGGGAACAATGAGCAGTTCTTC. Protein product: CASSLFVSGAVGNNEQFF. V usage is TRBV7-6 and J usage is TRBJ2-1; D unresolved. V was shortened by 2 bases and J by 5 bases, with 22 bases between the two germline ends. There are 18 residues in the CDR3. The germline V gene has CDR1 SGHVS and CDR2 FNYEAQ.

The sample holds a few counts of this clonotype. This chain joins TRBV5-5 and TRBJ2-7; 10 positions agree with TRBD1. The ends lost 4 bases at V and 6 bases at J; junction bases unmatched: 7. Germline V CDR1 and CDR2: SGHKS, YYEKEE (reference sequence). This CDR3 comprises 14 residues. CDR3 loop: CASSTTGQGVEQYF. CDR3 sequence (DNA): TGTGCCAGCAGCACTACCGGACAGGGGGTCGAGCAGTACTTC.

This clonotype was detected many times. This sequence joins TRBV29-1 and TRBJ1-1; D is undetermined. CDR1 is SQVTM and CDR2 is ANQGSEA in the germline V gene. The V and J ends lost 7 bases and 1 base respectively, with 13 bases between them. This CDR3 is 13 amino acids long. The CDR3, as DNA: TGCAGCGGCCTCAACCGTGGGAACACTGAAGCTTTCTTT. Translation: CSGLNRGNTEAFF.

This clonotype has just a few counts. The chain couples TRBV10-3 to TRBJ2-3, with D maybe TRBD2 (5 bases). Germline V gene data show CDR1 as ENHRY and CDR2 as SYGVKD. V lost 6 bases and J 0 bases, leaving 13 bases between the germline ends. The CDR3 has 15 residues. CDR3 DNA: TGTGCCATCAGGGCGGCACGCGGGAGCACAGATACGCAGTATTTT. This sequence encodes CAIRAARGSTDTQYF.

In its sample, this clonotype was seen many times. The gene calls are TRBV7-2 and TRBJ2-3; the D is unclear. The CDR3 has 14 residues. The V end lost 7 bases, the J end lost 0 bases, and 11 bases lay between the germline ends. Germline CDR1 is SGHTA and CDR2 is FQGNSA. The CDR3 region is CASNPTLSTDTQYF. The CDR3 coding sequence is TGTGCCAGCAACCCGACATTGAGCACAGATACGCAGTATTTT.

The chain employs TRBV28 and TRBJ1-2, with 7 bases identical to TRBD1. This CDR3 has 15 amino acids. V dropped 8 bases and J dropped 3; count of bases not matched to a gene: 12. In germline, CDR1 is MDHEN, CDR2 SYDVKM. The CDR3 protein is CASAAGDRNYYGYTF. The CDR3 DNA reads as TGTGCCAGCGCAGCGGGGGACAGAAATTACTATGGCTACACCTTC.

In its sample, this clonotype was seen a few times. V gene TRBV7-2 combines with J gene TRBJ1-5; D not resolved. From germline, CDR1 is SGHTA and CDR2 FQGNSA. This CDR3 is 13 amino acids long. V lost 5 bases, J lost 5 bases, and 10 bases lay in between. The DNA for the CDR3 is TGTGCCAGCAGCGCAACGGGAGATCAGCCCCAGCATTTT. The encoded protein is CASSATGDQPQHF.

This clonotype occurred a few times. Just one base apart from a much larger clone, this may be a read error. The chain has TRBV20-1 and TRBJ2-5; D unresolved. CDR1 is DFQATT and CDR2 is SNEGSKA in the germline V gene (reference sequence). With 3 bases removed from V and 3 bases from J, the gap between germline ends came to 2 bases. The CDR3 has 10 amino acids. CDR3 sequence: CSASEETQYF. The CDR3, as DNA: TGCAGTGCTAGCGAAGAGACCCAGTACTTC.